The 4 T cell receptor beta chains reported below all come from one sample, sequenced in a study of shared clonotypes between healthy human individuals. Repertoires were generated with immunoSEQ multiplex PCR, while TCRdb's copy carries only in-frame clones and drops some. The profile shows about 1.5 million clones, more than 95% of them singletons. The specimen sequenced was naive CD4+ T cells sorted from blood. Documented subset: CD45RA+ positively selected. The receptors stem from a man in his thirties or forties in good health.

The gene calls are TRBV30 and TRBJ2-7; the D gene is possibly TRBD2 (6 bases). Germline-derived CDR1 and CDR2 are GTSNPN and SVGIG (reference sequence). This CDR3 contains 12 residues. V lost 5 bases, J lost 5 bases, and 13 bases lay in between. CDR3 sequence: CAWSAGNDEQYF. CDR3 coding DNA: TGTGCCTGGTCCGCGGGGAACGACGAGCAGTACTTC.

This clone was detected only once. V usage is TRBV5-6 and J usage is TRBJ2-1, with 7 bases identical to TRBD1. Trimming removed 1 base from V and 2 bases from J; junction bases left unmatched: 6. Germline V CDR1 and CDR2: SGHDT, YYEEEE. This CDR3 has 16 amino acids. The CDR3 DNA reads TGTGCCAGCAGCTTGAGACAGGGTCGCACCTACAATGAGCAGTTCTTC. Translated: CASSLRQGRTYNEQFF.

This chain joins TRBV7-8 and TRBJ2-2; 12 bases are shared with TRBD1. CDR3 length: 17 residues. V was pared by 1 base and J by 4 bases, with 4 bases of the junction left unmatched. The germline V gene has CDR1 SGHVS and CDR2 FQNEAQ. CDR3 nucleotides: TGTGCCAGCAGCTTAGTGGGGACAGGGGGCTTCACCGGGGAGCTGTTTTTT. It translates to CASSLVGTGGFTGELFF.

This rearrangement joins TRBV18 to TRBJ2-3; 12 bases map to TRBD2. Losses at the gene ends were 6 bases for V and 3 bases for J; bases not matched to a gene: 10. From germline, CDR1 is KGHSH and CDR2 LQKENI. There are 17 residues in the CDR3. The CDR3 DNA follows: TGTGCCAGCTCTCCGATCATGACTAGCGGGAGTACAGATACGCAGTATTTT. It encodes CASSPIMTSGSTDTQYF.